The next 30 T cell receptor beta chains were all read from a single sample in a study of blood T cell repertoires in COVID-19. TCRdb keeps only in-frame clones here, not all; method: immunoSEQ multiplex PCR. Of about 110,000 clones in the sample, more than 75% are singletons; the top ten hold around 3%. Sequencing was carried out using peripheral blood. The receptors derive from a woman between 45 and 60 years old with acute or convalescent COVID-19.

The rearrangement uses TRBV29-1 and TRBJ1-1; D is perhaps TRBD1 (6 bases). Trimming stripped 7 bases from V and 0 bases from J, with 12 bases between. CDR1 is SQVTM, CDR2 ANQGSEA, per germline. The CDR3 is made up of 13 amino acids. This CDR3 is CSGGQTLNTEAFF. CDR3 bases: TGCAGCGGTGGACAGACATTGAACACTGAAGCTTTCTTT.

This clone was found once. The CDR3 DNA reads TGCGCCAGCAAAAGGGGACAGGGTCAAGAGACCCAGTACTTC. Protein sequence: CASKRGQGQETQYF. This chain links TRBV5-1 with TRBJ2-5, with 9 positions matching TRBD1. The ends lost 6 bases at V and 2 bases at J; junction bases unmatched: 5. Germline V gives CDR1 SGHRS, CDR2 YFSETQ. The CDR3 spans 14 residues.

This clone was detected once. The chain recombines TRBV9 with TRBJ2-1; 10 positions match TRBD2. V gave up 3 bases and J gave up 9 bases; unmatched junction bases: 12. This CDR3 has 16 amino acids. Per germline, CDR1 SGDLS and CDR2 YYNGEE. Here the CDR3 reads CASSGAGTSAGGEQFF. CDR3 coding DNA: TGTGCCAGCAGCGGAGCCGGGACTAGCGCTGGGGGTGAGCAGTTCTTC.

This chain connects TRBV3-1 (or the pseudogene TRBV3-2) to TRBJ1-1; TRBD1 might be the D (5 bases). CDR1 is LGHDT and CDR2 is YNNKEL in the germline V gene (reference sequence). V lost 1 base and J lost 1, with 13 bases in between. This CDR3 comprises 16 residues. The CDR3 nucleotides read TGTGCCAGCAGCCAAGGGGGGAGGTACGGGAACACTGAAGCTTTCTTT. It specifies CASSQGGRYGNTEAFF.

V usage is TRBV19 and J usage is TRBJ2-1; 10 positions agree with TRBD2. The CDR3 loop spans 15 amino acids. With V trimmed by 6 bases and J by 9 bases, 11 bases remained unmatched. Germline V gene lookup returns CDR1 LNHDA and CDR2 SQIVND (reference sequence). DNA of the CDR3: TGTGCCAGTAGACCGTCCAGCGGGAGGGCCACTGAGCAGTTCTTC. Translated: CASRPSSGRATEQFF.

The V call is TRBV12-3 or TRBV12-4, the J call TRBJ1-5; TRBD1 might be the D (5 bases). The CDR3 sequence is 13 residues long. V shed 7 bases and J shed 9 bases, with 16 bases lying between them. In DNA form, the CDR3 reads TGTGCCAGCACAGGGCAGGCAAGTGGGCCCCAGCATTTT. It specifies CASTGQASGPQHF.

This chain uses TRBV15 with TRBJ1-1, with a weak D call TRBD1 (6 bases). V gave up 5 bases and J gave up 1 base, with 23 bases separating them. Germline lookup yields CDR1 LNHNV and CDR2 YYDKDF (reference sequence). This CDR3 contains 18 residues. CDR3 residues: CATSPQTGQVKENTEAFF. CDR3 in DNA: TGTGCCACCAGCCCCCAAACAGGGCAAGTAAAGGAGAACACTGAAGCTTTCTTT.

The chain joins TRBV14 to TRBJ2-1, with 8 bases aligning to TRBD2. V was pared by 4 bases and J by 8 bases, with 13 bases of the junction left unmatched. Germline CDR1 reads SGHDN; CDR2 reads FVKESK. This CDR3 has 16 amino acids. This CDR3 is CASSLTGRGLGHEQFF. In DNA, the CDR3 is TGTGCCAGCAGCCTAACTGGGCGGGGACTAGGCCATGAGCAGTTCTTC.

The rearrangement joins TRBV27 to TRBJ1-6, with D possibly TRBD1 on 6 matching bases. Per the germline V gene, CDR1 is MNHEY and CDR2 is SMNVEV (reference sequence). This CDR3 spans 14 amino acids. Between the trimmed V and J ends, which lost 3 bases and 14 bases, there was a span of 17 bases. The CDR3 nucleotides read TGTGCCAGCAGTTTGTACAGGGATCGTTCCACCCTCCACTTT. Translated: CASSLYRDRSTLHF.

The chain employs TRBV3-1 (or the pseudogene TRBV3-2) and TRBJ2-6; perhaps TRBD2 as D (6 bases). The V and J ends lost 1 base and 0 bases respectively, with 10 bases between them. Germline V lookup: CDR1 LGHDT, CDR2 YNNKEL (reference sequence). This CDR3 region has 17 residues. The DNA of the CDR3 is TGTGCCAGCAGCCAAGCCGACGGGAGCTCTGGGGCCAACGTCCTGACTTTC. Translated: CASSQADGSSGANVLTF.

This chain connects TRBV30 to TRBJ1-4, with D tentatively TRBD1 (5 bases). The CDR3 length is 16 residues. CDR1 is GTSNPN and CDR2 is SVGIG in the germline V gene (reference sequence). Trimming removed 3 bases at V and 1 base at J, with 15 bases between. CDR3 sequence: CAWSPPRAGTNEKLFF. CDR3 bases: TGTGCCTGGAGCCCCCCCAGGGCTGGAACTAATGAAAAACTGTTTTTT.

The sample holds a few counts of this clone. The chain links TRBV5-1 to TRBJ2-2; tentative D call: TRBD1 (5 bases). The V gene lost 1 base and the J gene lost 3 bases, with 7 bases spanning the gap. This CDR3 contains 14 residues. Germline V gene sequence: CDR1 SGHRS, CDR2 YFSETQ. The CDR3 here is CASSLLTDTGELFF. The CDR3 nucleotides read TGCGCCAGCAGCTTGTTGACAGACACCGGGGAGCTGTTTTTT.

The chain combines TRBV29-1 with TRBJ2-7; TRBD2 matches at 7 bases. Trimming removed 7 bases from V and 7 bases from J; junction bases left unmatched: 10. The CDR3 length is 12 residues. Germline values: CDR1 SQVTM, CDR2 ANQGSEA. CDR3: CSGMGGPGEQYF. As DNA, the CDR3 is TGCAGCGGAATGGGAGGGCCGGGGGAGCAGTACTTC.

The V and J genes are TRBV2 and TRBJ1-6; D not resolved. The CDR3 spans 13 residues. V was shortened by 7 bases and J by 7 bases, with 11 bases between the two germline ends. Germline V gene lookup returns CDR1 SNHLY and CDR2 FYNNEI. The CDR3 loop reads CASIRVENSPLHF. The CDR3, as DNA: TGTGCCAGCATTCGGGTTGAAAATTCACCCCTCCACTTT.

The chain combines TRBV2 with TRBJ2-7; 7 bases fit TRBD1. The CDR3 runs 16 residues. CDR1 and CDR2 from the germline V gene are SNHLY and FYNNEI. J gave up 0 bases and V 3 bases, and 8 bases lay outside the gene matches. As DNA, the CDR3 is TGTGCCAGCAGTGAGATTTTGACAGGGTACTCCTACGAGCAGTACTTC. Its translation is CASSEILTGYSYEQYF.

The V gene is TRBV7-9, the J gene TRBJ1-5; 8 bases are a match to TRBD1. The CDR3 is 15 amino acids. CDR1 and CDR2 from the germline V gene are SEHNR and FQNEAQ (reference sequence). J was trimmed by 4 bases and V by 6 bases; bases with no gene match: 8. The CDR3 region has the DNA TGTGCCAGCAGTCAGATAGGACAGGGAAATCAGCCCCAGCATTTT. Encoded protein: CASSQIGQGNQPQHF.

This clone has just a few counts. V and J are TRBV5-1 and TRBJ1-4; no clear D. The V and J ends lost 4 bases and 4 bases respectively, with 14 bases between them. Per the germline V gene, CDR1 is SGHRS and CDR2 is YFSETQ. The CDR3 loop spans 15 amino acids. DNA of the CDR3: TGCGCCAGCAGCCGCTGGGGAGGTGATAATGAAAAACTGTTTTTT. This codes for CASSRWGGDNEKLFF.

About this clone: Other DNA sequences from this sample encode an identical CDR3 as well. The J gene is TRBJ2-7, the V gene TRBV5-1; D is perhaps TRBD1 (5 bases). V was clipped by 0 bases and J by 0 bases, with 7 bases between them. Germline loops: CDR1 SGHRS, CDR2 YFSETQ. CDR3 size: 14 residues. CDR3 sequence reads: CASSLGGSSYEQYF. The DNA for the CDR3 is TGCGCCAGCAGCTTGGGGGGCAGCTCCTACGAGCAGTACTTC. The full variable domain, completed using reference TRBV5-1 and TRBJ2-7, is KAGVTQTPRYLIKTRGQQVTLSCSPISGHRSVSWYQQTPGQGLQFLFEYFSETQRNKGNFPGRFSGRQFSNSRSEMNVSTLELGDSALYLCASSLGGSSYEQYFGPGTRLTVT.

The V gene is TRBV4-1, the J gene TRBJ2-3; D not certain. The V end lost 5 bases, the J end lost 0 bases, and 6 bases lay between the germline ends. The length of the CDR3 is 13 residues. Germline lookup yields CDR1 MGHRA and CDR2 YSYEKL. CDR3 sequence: CASSLTSTDTQYF. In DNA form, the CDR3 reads TGCGCCAGCAGCTTGACTAGCACAGATACGCAGTATTTT.

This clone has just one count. Here the CDR3 reads CASSARGDQPQHF. CDR3 DNA sequence: TGCGCCAGCAGCGCCCGGGGTGATCAGCCCCAGCATTTT. The chain couples TRBV5-1 to TRBJ1-5; D remains ambiguous. The germline V gene encodes CDR1 SGHRS and CDR2 YFSETQ. Trimming pared 4 bases from V and 5 bases from J, leaving 10 bases between. The length of the CDR3 is 13 residues.

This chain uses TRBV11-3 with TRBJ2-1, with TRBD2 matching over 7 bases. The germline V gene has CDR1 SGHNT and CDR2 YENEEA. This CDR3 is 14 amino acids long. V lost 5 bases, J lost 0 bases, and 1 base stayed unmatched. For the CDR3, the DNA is TGTGCCAGCAGCCGCGGGGGCTCCTACAATGAGCAGTTCTTC. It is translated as CASSRGGSYNEQFF.

The CDR3 loop is CATSRDLNRGLFF. The DNA of the CDR3 is TGTGCCACCAGCAGAGATCTCAACAGGGGGTTGTTCTTC. The V gene is TRBV15, the J gene TRBJ2-1, with 8 bases that match TRBD1. Germline loops: CDR1 LNHNV, CDR2 YYDKDF (reference sequence). V shed 0 bases, J shed 15 bases, and the junction held 7 bases outside the gene matches. The CDR3 runs 13 residues.

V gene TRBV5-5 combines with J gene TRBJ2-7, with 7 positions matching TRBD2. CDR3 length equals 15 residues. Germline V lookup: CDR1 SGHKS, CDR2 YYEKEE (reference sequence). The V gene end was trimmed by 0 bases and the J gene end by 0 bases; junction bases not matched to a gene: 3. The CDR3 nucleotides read TGTGCCAGCAGCTTGGGGCTAGCGGTCTCCTACGAGCAGTACTTC. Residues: CASSLGLAVSYEQYF.

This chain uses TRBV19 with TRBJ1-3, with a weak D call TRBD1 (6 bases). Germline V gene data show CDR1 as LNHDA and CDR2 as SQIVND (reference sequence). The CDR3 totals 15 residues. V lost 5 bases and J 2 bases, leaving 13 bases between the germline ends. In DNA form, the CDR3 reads TGTGCCAGTAGTCCAACAGGGAGCGCTGGAAACACCATATATTTT. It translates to CASSPTGSAGNTIYF.

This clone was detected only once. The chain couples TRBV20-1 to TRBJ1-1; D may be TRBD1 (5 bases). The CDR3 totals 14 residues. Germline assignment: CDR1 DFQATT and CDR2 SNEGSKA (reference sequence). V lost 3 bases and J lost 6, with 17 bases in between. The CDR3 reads CSASLGRGTAEAFF. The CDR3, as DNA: TGCAGTGCTAGTCTGGGACGGGGGACCGCTGAAGCTTTCTTT.

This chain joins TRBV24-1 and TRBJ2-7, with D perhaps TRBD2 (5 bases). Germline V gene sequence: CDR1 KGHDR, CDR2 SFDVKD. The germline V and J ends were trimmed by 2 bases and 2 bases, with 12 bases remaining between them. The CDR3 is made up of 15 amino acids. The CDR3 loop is CATSDSRTRTYEQYF. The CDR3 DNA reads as TGTGCCACCAGTGATTCCCGGACTCGAACCTACGAGCAGTACTTC.

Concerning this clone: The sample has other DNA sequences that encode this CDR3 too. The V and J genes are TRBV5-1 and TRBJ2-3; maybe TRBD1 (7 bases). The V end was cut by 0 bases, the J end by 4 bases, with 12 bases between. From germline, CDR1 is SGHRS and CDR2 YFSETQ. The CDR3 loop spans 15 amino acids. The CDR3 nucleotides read TGCGCCAGCAGCTTGGCCGGAGGGGGCGCAGATACGCAGTATTTT. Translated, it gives CASSLAGGGADTQYF.

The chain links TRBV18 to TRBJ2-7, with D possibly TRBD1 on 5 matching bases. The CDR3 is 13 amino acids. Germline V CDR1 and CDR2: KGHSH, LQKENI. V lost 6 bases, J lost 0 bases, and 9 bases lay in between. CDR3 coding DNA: TGTGCCAGCTCCTTAGGGGTCTCCTACGAGCAGTACTTC. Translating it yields CASSLGVSYEQYF.

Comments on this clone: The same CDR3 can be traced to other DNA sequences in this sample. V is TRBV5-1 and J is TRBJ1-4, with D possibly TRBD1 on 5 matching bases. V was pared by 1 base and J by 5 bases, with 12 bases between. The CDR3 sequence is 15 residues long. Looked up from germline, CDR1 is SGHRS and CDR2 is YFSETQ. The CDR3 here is CASSLPQGTNEKLFF. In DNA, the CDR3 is TGCGCCAGCAGCTTGCCCCAGGGTACCAATGAAAAACTGTTTTTT.

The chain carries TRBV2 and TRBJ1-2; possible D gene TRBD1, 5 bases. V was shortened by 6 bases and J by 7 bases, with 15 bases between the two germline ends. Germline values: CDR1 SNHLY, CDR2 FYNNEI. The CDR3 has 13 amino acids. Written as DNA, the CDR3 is TGTGCCAGCAGGCAGGGAAGGTCTGGTGGCTACACCTTC. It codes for CASRQGRSGGYTF.